This T cell receptor beta chain was captured by sequencing in a study of metastatic and nonmetastatic thyroid tumors. V lost 4 bases, J lost 0 bases, and 13 bases lay in between. In germline, CDR1 is DFQATT, CDR2 SNEGSKA (reference sequence). This CDR3 has 15 residues. Before thyroid surgery, none of the patients had received any treatment. This clone has a count of ten or more. Authors' processing steps: The distant-metastasis classifier for papillary thyroid cancer was built from CDR3 differences across clinicopathological groups. TCRdb redid the clone calls on the PCR reads using MiXCR. TCRdb's processing, not the authors', yielded these V and J calls. Here the sample spans 35,000 to 55,000 clones, more than 20% being singletons.

Sequenced input: blood. The chain uses TRBV20-1 and TRBJ1-5; possible D gene TRBD1, 6 bases. The sequence came from a male donor with papillary thyroid cancer or a benign thyroid nodule (not recorded which). Some clones in this sample may be carry-over from other donors' samples. The CDR3 is CSAKAGGNSNQPQHF. The CDR3 region has the DNA TGCAGTGCTAAGGCCGGGGGCAATAGCAATCAGCCCCAGCATTTT.